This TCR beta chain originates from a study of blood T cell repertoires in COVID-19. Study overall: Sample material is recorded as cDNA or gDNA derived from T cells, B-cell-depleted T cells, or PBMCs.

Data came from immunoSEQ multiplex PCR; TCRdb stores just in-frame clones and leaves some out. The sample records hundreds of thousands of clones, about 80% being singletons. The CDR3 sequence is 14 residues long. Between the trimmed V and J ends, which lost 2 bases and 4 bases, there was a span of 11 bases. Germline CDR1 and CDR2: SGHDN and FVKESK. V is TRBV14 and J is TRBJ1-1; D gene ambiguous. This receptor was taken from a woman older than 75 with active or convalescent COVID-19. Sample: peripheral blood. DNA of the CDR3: TGTGCCAGCAGCCAATCTCACACCCCCACTGAAGCTTTCTTT. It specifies CASSQSHTPTEAFF. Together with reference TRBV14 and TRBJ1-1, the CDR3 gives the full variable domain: EAGVTQFPSHSVIEKGQTVTLRCDPISGHDNLYWYRRVMGKEIKFLLHFVKESKQDESGMPNNRFLAERTGGTYSTLKVQPAELEDSGVYFCASSQSHTPTEAFFGQGTRLTVV.